This T cell receptor beta chain was documented in a study of T-cell memory formation after mild COVID-19. Findings and caveats of the study: Clones shrinking from day 15 to 85 showed even CD4/CD8 mixes; later expanders tilted CD4+. The authors did not confirm SARS-CoV-2 specificity of second-wave clones peaking day 37.

This clonotype was observed a handful of times. Its antigen is unidentified. From germline, CDR1 is DFQATT and CDR2 SNEGSKA (reference sequence). This CDR3 contains 10 residues. TCRdb re-analysed the 5' RACE reads in MiXCR, keeping a single row per CDR3 protein. The sample includes approximately 200,000 distinct CDR3 sequences, more than 15% of them seen just once. The genes are TRBV20-1 and TRBJ2-7; no definite D call. Sequenced input: PBMCs or a T cell subset sorted from them (not recorded which). The clonotype originates from an adult woman who had mild COVID-19 (a few samples of this study predate the infection). Cell type and time point are not known. For the CDR3, the DNA is TGCAGCGTGGGCCCGTACGAGCAGTACTTC. It translates to CSVGPYEQYF.